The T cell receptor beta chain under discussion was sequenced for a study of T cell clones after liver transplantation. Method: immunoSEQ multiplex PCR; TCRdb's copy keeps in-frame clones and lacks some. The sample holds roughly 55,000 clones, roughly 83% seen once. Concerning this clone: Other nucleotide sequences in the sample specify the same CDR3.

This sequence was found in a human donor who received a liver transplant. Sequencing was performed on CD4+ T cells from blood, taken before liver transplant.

The DNA of the CDR3 is TGTGCCAGCAGTGAGGGACTGCGCTATGGCTACACCTTC. It codes for CASSEGLRYGYTF. The chain couples TRBV6-1 to TRBJ1-2; TRBD1 might be the D (5 bases). There are 13 residues in the CDR3. Germline values: CDR1 MNHNS, CDR2 SASEGT. The germline V and J ends were trimmed by 3 bases and 4 bases, with 9 bases remaining between them.